These T cell receptor beta chains were read from a single sample in a study of PD-L1 blockade in urothelial cancer. Measured with immunoSEQ multiplex PCR; TCRdb has only the in-frame clones, and not every one. Found here are 70,000 to 75,000 clones, less than 90% of them singletons; the top ten hold 9.2%. This material consisted of PBMCs, taken around atezolizumab (anti-PD-L1) treatment. These receptors were collected from a woman aged 70-85 years with urothelial cancer. Each CDR3 is given with its conserved first and last residue. Fields, in order: D gene, V gene, J gene, CDR3 length, clone size, CDR3 protein, CDR3 DNA. The D gene is left open where the match is weak. Some rows mark clone size as missing; the rest say once, few, many or name a class of expanded clone.

TRBD1	TRBV7-9	TRBJ1-2	17	once	CASSYAGTAAGYYGYTF	TGTGCCAGCAGCTACGCTGGGACAGCCGCCGGGTACTATGGCTACACCTTC
TRBD2	TRBV7-2	TRBJ2-1	14	-	CASSLRVAGGLGFF	TGTGCCAGCAGCTTACGAGTAGCGGGGGGACTCGGGTTCTTC
TRBD1	TRBV11-3	TRBJ2-7	15	-	CASSSKTGRMYEQYF	TGTGCCAGCAGCTCAAAGACAGGGAGAATGTACGAGCAGTACTTC
TRBD1	TRBV5-4	TRBJ1-2	13	-	CASREQGPYSYTF	TGTGCCAGCCGAGAACAGGGGCCCTATAGCTACACCTTC
-	TRBV19	TRBJ2-2	18	-	CASSIEGSFYANTGELFF	TGTGCCAGTAGTATAGAGGGCAGTTTCTACGCGAACACCGGGGAGCTGTTTTTT
-	TRBV9	TRBJ2-3	16	-	CASSVESQGSTDTQYF	TGTGCCAGCAGCGTAGAGTCTCAGGGTAGCACAGATACGCAGTATTTT
-	TRBV29-1	TRBJ1-1	11	few	CSGALNTEAFF	TGCAGCGGGGCATTGAACACTGAAGCTTTCTTT
-	TRBV5-5	TRBJ2-7	13	-	CASSLPGDYEQYF	TGTGCCAGCAGCTTGCCGGGGGATTACGAGCAGTACTTC
TRBD1	TRBV5-1	TRBJ2-1	13	-	CASSLASGTGRFF	TGCGCCAGCAGCTTGGCCTCCGGGACAGGGCGGTTCTTC
-	TRBV4-3	TRBJ1-2	14	-	CASSLTRGPYGYTF	TGCGCCAGCAGCCTCACAAGAGGGCCCTATGGCTACACCTTC
-	TRBV29-1	TRBJ2-1	15	-	CSVWAGERLANEQFF	TGCAGCGTGTGGGCAGGGGAGAGGTTGGCCAATGAGCAGTTCTTC
TRBD2	TRBV9	TRBJ2-1	19	-	CASSDPRAGGGLFDNEQFF	TGTGCCAGCAGCGACCCTAGGGCGGGAGGAGGTTTGTTCGACAATGAGCAGTTCTTC
TRBD2	TRBV5-4	TRBJ2-7	15	-	CASSLGLAGLYEQYF	TGTGCCAGCAGCTTGGGACTAGCGGGGCTCTACGAGCAGTACTTC
TRBD1	TRBV7-2	TRBJ2-7	15	-	CASSKGQGRVGEQYF	TGTGCCAGCAGCAAAGGACAGGGGCGCGTCGGGGAGCAGTACTTC
-	TRBV6-5	TRBJ2-7	15	once	CASSRAGQATGEQYF	TGTGCCAGCAGTCGAGCGGGACAGGCTACAGGGGAGCAGTACTTC
TRBD2	TRBV30	TRBJ2-1	12	once	CAGNRGGGEQFF	TGTGCCGGCAACCGGGGGGGCGGTGAGCAGTTCTTC
-	TRBV7-9	TRBJ1-5	17	-	CASSPVAGGAGNQPQHF	TGTGCCAGCAGCCCGGTCGCGGGAGGGGCAGGTAATCAGCCCCAGCATTTT
-	TRBV27	TRBJ1-3	15	-	CASSLRGTSGNTIYF	TGTGCCAGCTCCTTACGGGGGACCTCTGGAAACACCATATATTTT
-	TRBV7-9	TRBJ2-3	15	-	CASSLDRESPDTQYF	TGTGCCAGCAGCTTAGACAGGGAGAGTCCAGATACGCAGTATTTT